These T cell receptor beta chains were read from a single sample in a study of T cells after yellow fever vaccination. TCRdb analysed the 5' RACE reads with MiXCR anew, one entry per CDR3 protein. The data hold about 320,000 distinct CDR3 sequences, with roughly a tenth observed a single time. The material was CD4+ T cells sorted from PBMCs, obtained 45 days after the yellow fever booster vaccination. The receptor source for this set is a man between 18 and 35 years old who received the YFV17D yellow fever vaccine. Each CDR3 is given with its conserved first and last residue. The D gene is left open where the match is weak. Rows may omit the clone size; those that give it use once, few, many or a size class.

CDR3 DNA,CDR3 protein,clone size,J gene,V gene,D gene
TGCGCCAGCAGCTTGGCCCTGCGGACAGGGGGCGCCCCTGGAGAAAAACTGTTTTTT,CASSLALRTGGAPGEKLFF,.,TRBJ1-4,TRBV5-1,TRBD1
TGCGCCAGCAGCCACGGCCTGAGGGGGCGGGTTTCCGACCAAGAGACCCAGTACTTC,CASSHGLRGRVSDQETQYF,many,TRBJ2-5,TRBV4-3,TRBD1
TGTGCCATCAGGAAGGACAGGGCTGGCTACACCTTC,CAIRKDRAGYTF,many,TRBJ1-2,TRBV10-3,TRBD1
TGTGCCAGCTCAGGTTGGACAGGGGAGAACACTGAAGCTTTCTTT,CASSGWTGENTEAFF,few,TRBJ1-1,TRBV18,TRBD1
TGTGCCAGCAGCCCCCAGCCCTTGAACACTGAAGCTTTCTTT,CASSPQPLNTEAFF,.,TRBJ1-1,TRBV11-2,.
TGCGCCAGCAGCTTGGGCCACTCCTATGGCTACACCTTC,CASSLGHSYGYTF,.,TRBJ1-2,TRBV5-1,.
TGCAGTGCCCGACGGGCTAGCCGGGAAGAGACCCAGTACTTC,CSARRASREETQYF,.,TRBJ2-5,TRBV20-1,.
TGCAGTGCTAGGGTTCCGGGGGTGGCAGATACGCAGTATTTT,CSARVPGVADTQYF,.,TRBJ2-3,TRBV20-1,.
TGCAGTGCTTCTTTGTCGACAGCCCGGGGTGGCTACACCTTC,CSASLSTARGGYTF,.,TRBJ1-2,TRBV20-1,.
TGCGCCAGCAGCTTGAGTAGGCAGCCAGAAGAGACCCAGTACTTC,CASSLSRQPEETQYF,.,TRBJ2-5,TRBV5-1,.
TGTGCCAGCAGGGGCACTGAAGCTTTCTTT,CASRGTEAFF,medium-sized,TRBJ1-1,TRBV12-3/TRBV12-4,.
TGCGCCAGCAGCTTAGGGGGCTTGGAGACTGAAGCTTTCTTT,CASSLGGLETEAFF,many,TRBJ1-1,TRBV5-1,TRBD1
TGCAGTGCTAGAGATCTTTGGGAGACCCAGTACTTC,CSARDLWETQYF,few,TRBJ2-5,TRBV20-1,.
TGTGCCACATCCGGGGCTAGCGGGGGGTACAATGAGCAGTTCTTC,CATSGASGGYNEQFF,.,TRBJ2-1,TRBV24-1,TRBD2
TGTGCCAGCAGCACCTACAGGTCGAATCAGCCCCAGCATTTT,CASSTYRSNQPQHF,.,TRBJ1-5,TRBV7-2,.
TGTGCCAGCAGCCAGGGACTTCAAAGTGGGACCCAGTACTTC,CASSQGLQSGTQYF,few,TRBJ2-5,TRBV5-5,.
TGTGCCAGCACAAGGGGGGTAAACTATGGCTACACCTTC,CASTRGVNYGYTF,.,TRBJ1-2,TRBV5-8,.
TGTGCCAGCAGTTTGCGGCGGGAGAACACTGAAGCTTTCTTT,CASSLRRENTEAFF,many,TRBJ1-1,TRBV27,.
TGCGCCAGCAGCCAACCAAGACAGGGTTTCGACGAGCAGTACTTC,CASSQPRQGFDEQYF,.,TRBJ2-7,TRBV4-1,TRBD1
TGTGCCAGCACCCGCGGAGGGCGAGAGAACACTGAAGCTTTCTTT,CASTRGGRENTEAFF,.,TRBJ1-1,TRBV5-4,.
TGTGCCAGCAGCTTAGAGGTGGCAGGCGGCACCGGGGAGCTGTTTTTT,CASSLEVAGGTGELFF,few,TRBJ2-2,TRBV7-7,.
TGTGCCATCAGCGCACGGACAGCACCCAATGAGCAGTTCTTC,CAISARTAPNEQFF,few,TRBJ2-1,TRBV10-3,.
TGTGCCAGCAGCTCTGGGGGACGGGGGACGGAGCAGTTCTTC,CASSSGGRGTEQFF,.,TRBJ2-1,TRBV7-3,.
TGTGCCAGCAGCCTCCGGGTAGTAACCCAAGAGACCCAGTACTTC,CASSLRVVTQETQYF,few,TRBJ2-5,TRBV14,.
TGCAGTGCTAGACTAGACGGGGGTCGGGAGACCCAGTACTTC,CSARLDGGRETQYF,.,TRBJ2-5,TRBV20-1,.
TGTGCCAGCGGCCTTCGCGGGGGGGGAGAGACCCAGTACTTC,CASGLRGGGETQYF,many,TRBJ2-5,TRBV2,TRBD2
TGTGCCAGCAGCGTAGGAACAGGGCCTCAAGAGACCCAGTACTTC,CASSVGTGPQETQYF,few,TRBJ2-5,TRBV9,.
TGTGCCAGCACGGCAGGAGTCTCCAATGAGCAGTTCTTC,CASTAGVSNEQFF,few,TRBJ2-1,TRBV5-4,.
TGTGCCAGCAAGGGGGCTGGCAAAAACATTCAGTACTTC,CASKGAGKNIQYF,few,TRBJ2-4,TRBV28,TRBD1
TGTGCCAGCACCGCAGGAAAAAATACGCAGTATTTT,CASTAGKNTQYF,.,TRBJ2-3,TRBV6-2/TRBV6-3,.
TGTGCCAGCAGTGGCAGGGGGCTGAACACTGAAGCTTTCTTT,CASSGRGLNTEAFF,.,TRBJ1-1,TRBV6-5,TRBD1
TGCGCCAGCAAACAGGGGGCGCCTTCTTCACCCCTCCACTTT,CASKQGAPSSPLHF,few,TRBJ1-6,TRBV5-1,TRBD1
TGTGCCAGCCGGGGGGAGCGGGTGTTTGGGGAGCAGTTCTTC,CASRGERVFGEQFF,few,TRBJ2-1,TRBV6-6,TRBD2
TGCGCCAGCAGCCAGGGACAGAGTACCTATGGCTACACCTTC,CASSQGQSTYGYTF,few,TRBJ1-2,TRBV4-3,TRBD1
TGTGCCAGCCGAGTGGACAGGGGGCCTGGCTACACCTTC,CASRVDRGPGYTF,.,TRBJ1-2,TRBV5-4,TRBD1
TGCGCCAGCAGCTATCAAGGTCGCACAGATACGCAGTATTTT,CASSYQGRTDTQYF,few,TRBJ2-3,TRBV4-1,.
TGTGCCAGCAGCTCAAGAGGGGGGAACACTGAAGCTTTCTTT,CASSSRGGNTEAFF,.,TRBJ1-1,TRBV7-2,.
TGTGCCAGCAGCCTCCTTGGACAGCTCTCTGGGGCCAACGTCCTGACTTTC,CASSLLGQLSGANVLTF,.,TRBJ2-6,TRBV9,.
TGCAGTGCTAGACTACGGACAGACGGGGAGCTGTTTTTT,CSARLRTDGELFF,.,TRBJ2-2,TRBV20-1,.
TGTGCCAGCAGTAAAACCGAAATAGTACAAGAGCAGTACTTC,CASSKTEIVQEQYF,.,TRBJ2-7,TRBV6-2/TRBV6-3,.
TGTGCCAGTCAGCCGGGACAGAGGAACGGGGAGCTGTTTTTT,CASQPGQRNGELFF,few,TRBJ2-2,TRBV19,TRBD1
TGCGCCAGCAGCTTGCAGGGAATGAGCGGAAACACCATATATTTT,CASSLQGMSGNTIYF,few,TRBJ1-3,TRBV5-1,.
TGTGCCAGCTCACCCCTAGGCAGGAACACTGAAGCTTTCTTT,CASSPLGRNTEAFF,.,TRBJ1-1,TRBV18,.
TGCGCCAGCAGCAGCGGGGGGGCCTACGAGCAGTACTTC,CASSSGGAYEQYF,.,TRBJ2-7,TRBV5-1,TRBD2
TGTGCCAGCAGCCAAGGAAGCGGGGGGACATACACCGGGGAGCTGTTTTTT,CASSQGSGGTYTGELFF,few,TRBJ2-2,TRBV4-2,TRBD2
TGTGCCAGCAGTTTTAGCTCTGGGGCCAACGTCCTGACTTTC,CASSFSSGANVLTF,many,TRBJ2-6,TRBV12-3/TRBV12-4,.
TGTGCCAGCACCTTAGGACTTCTTTCAAACACCGGGGAGCTGTTTTTT,CASTLGLLSNTGELFF,.,TRBJ2-2,TRBV12-3/TRBV12-4,.
TGTGCCAGTATCCCAGGAGGAGCTAACTATGGCTACACCTTC,CASIPGGANYGYTF,.,TRBJ1-2,TRBV19,.
TGCGCCAGCAGCTTTTACGGGGGGGAGGATACGCAGTATTTT,CASSFYGGEDTQYF,few,TRBJ2-3,TRBV5-1,TRBD2
TGTGCCAGCAGCCACGGGGGGCTGGATACGCAGTATTTT,CASSHGGLDTQYF,.,TRBJ2-3,TRBV7-3,.
TGTGCCAGCAGCCAAGGGGGGACTTGGGTCATCTTC,CASSQGGTWVIF,few,TRBJ2-1,TRBV3-1,.